These T cell receptor beta chains were read from a single sample in a study of blood T cell repertoires in COVID-19. Assay: immunoSEQ multiplex PCR; the TCRdb copy retains only in-frame clones and omits some. The table lists about 240,000 clones, about 82% of them singletons, with about 12% in the top ten. Sequences were obtained from peripheral blood. The receptors were sampled from a man at least 80 years old with acute or convalescent COVID-19. Each CDR3 is given with its conserved first and last residue. Fields, in order: V gene, J gene, clone size, D gene, CDR3 DNA, CDR3 protein. A D gene is named only where the DNA matches it firmly. Clone size is stated in some rows and not others, as once, few, many or a class when expanded.

v_call: TRBV18; j_call: TRBJ2-4; clone_size: -; d_call: TRBD1; cdr3_nt: TGTGCCAGCTCACTGTTGGACAGGCTAAACATTCAGTACTTC; cdr3_aa: CASSLLDRLNIQYF
v_call: TRBV7-8; j_call: TRBJ1-2; clone_size: -; d_call: TRBD1; cdr3_nt: TGTGCCAGCAGCTCCGGGACAGGGAGCCTTCCTTGGGGCTACACCTTC; cdr3_aa: CASSSGTGSLPWGYTF
v_call: TRBV6-2/TRBV6-3; j_call: TRBJ1-5; clone_size: once; d_call: -; cdr3_nt: TGTGCCAGCAGTTACGGTAGGGGGTTGTACAATCAGCCCCAGCATTTT; cdr3_aa: CASSYGRGLYNQPQHF
v_call: TRBV5-4; j_call: TRBJ1-4; clone_size: -; d_call: -; cdr3_nt: TGTGCCAGCAGTTCCCCAGGGAAAGAAAAACTGTTTTTT; cdr3_aa: CASSSPGKEKLFF
v_call: TRBV7-2; j_call: TRBJ2-2; clone_size: -; d_call: -; cdr3_nt: TGTGCCAGCACGCTCTGGAGGGGGCAAGCCGGGGAGCTGTTTTTT; cdr3_aa: CASTLWRGQAGELFF
v_call: TRBV11-2; j_call: TRBJ1-4; clone_size: -; d_call: TRBD1; cdr3_nt: TGTGCCAGCAGCTTGACAGGGCCTAATGAAAAACTGTTTTTT; cdr3_aa: CASSLTGPNEKLFF
v_call: TRBV2; j_call: TRBJ1-5; clone_size: -; d_call: TRBD1; cdr3_nt: TGTGCCAGCAGTCCAGGACAGGGGGCGAATCAGCCCCAGCATTTT; cdr3_aa: CASSPGQGANQPQHF
v_call: TRBV21-1; j_call: TRBJ2-7; clone_size: -; d_call: -; cdr3_nt: TGTGCCAGCAGCAACTTGGGCTGGAGGCCCTACGAGCAGTACTTC; cdr3_aa: CASSNLGWRPYEQYF
v_call: TRBV4-3; j_call: TRBJ1-4; clone_size: -; d_call: -; cdr3_nt: TGCGCCAGCAGCCAAGAGAACAGCTTTAATGAAAAACTGTTTTTT; cdr3_aa: CASSQENSFNEKLFF
v_call: TRBV28; j_call: TRBJ2-1; clone_size: -; d_call: -; cdr3_nt: TGTGCCAGCAGGAGGGTTGAGTACAATGAGCAGTTCTTC; cdr3_aa: CASRRVEYNEQFF
v_call: TRBV11-3; j_call: TRBJ2-2; clone_size: -; d_call: -; cdr3_nt: TGTGCCAGCAGCTTAGAGGCCTCCGGGGAGCTGTTTTTT; cdr3_aa: CASSLEASGELFF
v_call: TRBV5-1; j_call: TRBJ2-5; clone_size: -; d_call: TRBD2; cdr3_nt: TGCGCCAGCAGCTTGAGTGGCGGGGGATTAGAGACCCAGTACTTC; cdr3_aa: CASSLSGGGLETQYF
v_call: TRBV19; j_call: TRBJ1-6; clone_size: -; d_call: -; cdr3_nt: TGTGCCAGTAGTATAATGGACTCTAATTCACCCCTCCACTTT; cdr3_aa: CASSIMDSNSPLHF
v_call: TRBV6-5; j_call: TRBJ1-1; clone_size: -; d_call: -; cdr3_nt: TGTGCCAGCAGTTACCCGGGGGGCACTGAAGCTTTCTTT; cdr3_aa: CASSYPGGTEAFF
v_call: TRBV6-1; j_call: TRBJ2-7; clone_size: -; d_call: TRBD1; cdr3_nt: TGTGCCAGCAGTGCACGACTACCGGGACAGGCAGACTACGAGCAGTACTTC; cdr3_aa: CASSARLPGQADYEQYF
v_call: TRBV19; j_call: TRBJ1-2; clone_size: medium-sized; d_call: -; cdr3_nt: TGTGCCAGTAGTAGTGGGAGGTATGGCTACACCTTC; cdr3_aa: CASSSGRYGYTF
v_call: TRBV7-2; j_call: TRBJ2-3; clone_size: -; d_call: -; cdr3_nt: TGTGCCAGCAGCTTAGAGTGGGCGACCAAAGCGCAGTATTTT; cdr3_aa: CASSLEWATKAQYF
v_call: TRBV6-7; j_call: TRBJ1-2; clone_size: -; d_call: TRBD1; cdr3_nt: TGTGCCATTACGTTGGACAGGCACTATGGCTACACCTTC; cdr3_aa: CAITLDRHYGYTF
v_call: TRBV3-1/TRBV3-2; j_call: TRBJ2-7; clone_size: -; d_call: -; cdr3_nt: TGTGCCAGCAGCCCACGATACCAGGGGTACGAGCAGTACTTC; cdr3_aa: CASSPRYQGYEQYF
v_call: TRBV9; j_call: TRBJ1-3; clone_size: few; d_call: TRBD1; cdr3_nt: TGTGCCAGCAGCGTAGGGACAGGGCTCTCTGGAAACACCATATATTTT; cdr3_aa: CASSVGTGLSGNTIYF
v_call: TRBV15; j_call: TRBJ1-5; clone_size: -; d_call: TRBD1; cdr3_nt: TGTGCCACCAGCCCCGGGACAGGGCATCAGCCCCAGCATTTT; cdr3_aa: CATSPGTGHQPQHF
v_call: TRBV27; j_call: TRBJ1-1; clone_size: -; d_call: -; cdr3_nt: TGTGCCAGCAGTTTCCGGGGGGATTGGGCTGAAGCTTTCTTT; cdr3_aa: CASSFRGDWAEAFF
v_call: TRBV5-4; j_call: TRBJ1-4; clone_size: many; d_call: TRBD1; cdr3_nt: TGTGCCAGCAGCTCCGGACAGGGGCTCAATGAAAAACTGTTTTTT; cdr3_aa: CASSSGQGLNEKLFF
v_call: TRBV11-1; j_call: TRBJ2-7; clone_size: -; d_call: -; cdr3_nt: TGTGCCAGCAGCTTAGAGGCAGGACTTCAAGAGCAGTACTTC; cdr3_aa: CASSLEAGLQEQYF
v_call: TRBV28; j_call: TRBJ2-5; clone_size: -; d_call: -; cdr3_nt: TGTGCCAGCAGTGCCTCGGGGCAGGGGGGAAAGACCCAGTACTTC; cdr3_aa: CASSASGQGGKTQYF
v_call: TRBV29-1; j_call: TRBJ2-5; clone_size: -; d_call: -; cdr3_nt: TGCAGCGGCATATCAGTGGAGACCCAGTACTTC; cdr3_aa: CSGISVETQYF
v_call: TRBV28; j_call: TRBJ2-1; clone_size: once; d_call: TRBD1; cdr3_nt: TGTGCCAGCGGTAAATTTACAGGGGGCAATGAGCAGTTCTTC; cdr3_aa: CASGKFTGGNEQFF
v_call: TRBV19; j_call: TRBJ1-2; clone_size: -; d_call: -; cdr3_nt: TGTGCCAGCGGAAGGCGGTGGGATGGCTACACCTTC; cdr3_aa: CASGRRWDGYTF
v_call: TRBV7-3; j_call: TRBJ2-3; clone_size: -; d_call: -; cdr3_nt: TGTGCCAGCAGCTCACGACTAGGAACAGATACGCAGTATTTT; cdr3_aa: CASSSRLGTDTQYF
v_call: TRBV15; j_call: TRBJ1-2; clone_size: -; d_call: -; cdr3_nt: TGTGCCACCAGCGTGACTCTTTATGGCTACACCTTC; cdr3_aa: CATSVTLYGYTF
v_call: TRBV6-5; j_call: TRBJ2-7; clone_size: -; d_call: -; cdr3_nt: TGTGCCAGCAGTTCACCTCGGGGTGTTCAGTACTTC; cdr3_aa: CASSSPRGVQYF
v_call: TRBV6-1; j_call: TRBJ2-3; clone_size: -; d_call: TRBD2; cdr3_nt: TGTGCCAGCAGTGAATCTAGCGGGGCAGGGCAAGATACGCAGTATTTT; cdr3_aa: CASSESSGAGQDTQYF
v_call: TRBV28; j_call: TRBJ2-5; clone_size: -; d_call: -; cdr3_nt: TGTGCCAGCAGTCCGGGACAACTCCAAGAGACCCAGTACTTC; cdr3_aa: CASSPGQLQETQYF
v_call: TRBV28; j_call: TRBJ1-5; clone_size: -; d_call: -; cdr3_nt: TGTGCCAGCAGTGTAGAAGTTCAGCCCCAGCATTTT; cdr3_aa: CASSVEVQPQHF
v_call: TRBV12-3/TRBV12-4; j_call: TRBJ2-5; clone_size: -; d_call: -; cdr3_nt: TGTGCCAGCAGCTCTCAGGTGACCCAGTACTTC; cdr3_aa: CASSSQVTQYF
v_call: TRBV6-6; j_call: TRBJ1-2; clone_size: -; d_call: TRBD1; cdr3_nt: TGTGCCAGCAGTTCCCAGGGGGCGCGGGGCTATGGCTACACCTTC; cdr3_aa: CASSSQGARGYGYTF
v_call: TRBV18; j_call: TRBJ2-7; clone_size: -; d_call: -; cdr3_nt: TGTGCCAGCTCACCACCACCTGGGTTGGGCAGGGTAGTGGCCTACGAGCAGTACTTC; cdr3_aa: CASSPPPGLGRVVAYEQYF
v_call: TRBV19; j_call: TRBJ1-1; clone_size: -; d_call: -; cdr3_nt: TGTGCCAGTAGTATAGGACCCTCCAGAGGCACTGAAGCTTTCTTT; cdr3_aa: CASSIGPSRGTEAFF
v_call: TRBV27; j_call: TRBJ2-7; clone_size: few; d_call: -; cdr3_nt: TGTGCCAGCAACGGAGGAAGGGCCTACGAGCAGTACTTC; cdr3_aa: CASNGGRAYEQYF
v_call: TRBV11-2; j_call: TRBJ2-7; clone_size: -; d_call: TRBD2; cdr3_nt: TGTGCCAGCAGCAACCTCCGAACGTGGGCGGGAGTCCAGCAGTACTTC; cdr3_aa: CASSNLRTWAGVQQYF
v_call: TRBV15; j_call: TRBJ1-2; clone_size: -; d_call: -; cdr3_nt: TGTGCCACCAGCAGGGGGGACTTAGCTAACTATGGCTACACCTTC; cdr3_aa: CATSRGDLANYGYTF
v_call: TRBV24-1; j_call: TRBJ1-1; clone_size: -; d_call: -; cdr3_nt: TGTGCCACTAAGGACGGGAGCTTGAACACTGAAGCTTTCTTT; cdr3_aa: CATKDGSLNTEAFF
v_call: TRBV6-1; j_call: TRBJ1-2; clone_size: -; d_call: -; cdr3_nt: TGTGCCAGCAGTGAAAGTGTCGCCCAGGCTTTCTATGGCTACACCTTC; cdr3_aa: CASSESVAQAFYGYTF
v_call: TRBV7-3; j_call: TRBJ2-1; clone_size: -; d_call: -; cdr3_nt: TGTGCCAGCAGCTTAAACGCCCGGGACACGGGAAATGAGCAGTTCTTC; cdr3_aa: CASSLNARDTGNEQFF
v_call: TRBV2; j_call: TRBJ2-1; clone_size: -; d_call: -; cdr3_nt: TGTGCCAGCAGTGAGCCAGAGTGGGCAGGCAATGAGCAGTTCTTC; cdr3_aa: CASSEPEWAGNEQFF
v_call: TRBV11-2; j_call: TRBJ1-2; clone_size: -; d_call: -; cdr3_nt: TGTGCCAGCAGCTCCTGGACCGACTCGGGGGGCTACACCTTC; cdr3_aa: CASSSWTDSGGYTF
v_call: TRBV7-8; j_call: TRBJ1-5; clone_size: -; d_call: -; cdr3_nt: TGTGCCAGCAGCTCCAATAATCAGCCCCAGCATTTT; cdr3_aa: CASSSNNQPQHF
v_call: TRBV6-5; j_call: TRBJ2-7; clone_size: -; d_call: -; cdr3_nt: TGTGCCAGCACTCCGGGGATCTCCTACGAGCAGTACTTC; cdr3_aa: CASTPGISYEQYF
v_call: TRBV5-6; j_call: TRBJ1-3; clone_size: -; d_call: TRBD1; cdr3_nt: TGTGCCAGCAGCCTGTCTGGTGGGACAGACACCAACACCATATATTTT; cdr3_aa: CASSLSGGTDTNTIYF
v_call: TRBV5-1; j_call: TRBJ2-6; clone_size: -; d_call: -; cdr3_nt: TGCGCCAGTACCGGGATCACTAGCTCTGGGGCCAACGTCCTGACTTTC; cdr3_aa: CASTGITSSGANVLTF
v_call: TRBV6-5; j_call: TRBJ2-2; clone_size: -; d_call: TRBD1; cdr3_nt: TGTGCCAGCAGTTCGGGACAGGGGGCGGAGCTGTTTTTT; cdr3_aa: CASSSGQGAELFF
v_call: TRBV28; j_call: TRBJ2-7; clone_size: -; d_call: TRBD1; cdr3_nt: TGTGCCAGCAGTAAGGAGACAGGGTCTACTATAACCAGCTCCTACGAGCAGTACTTC; cdr3_aa: CASSKETGSTITSSYEQYF
v_call: TRBV6-5; j_call: TRBJ2-1; clone_size: once; d_call: TRBD2; cdr3_nt: TGTGCCAGCAGAAGGGCGGGACTAGCGGGAATCGAGCAGTTCTTC; cdr3_aa: CASRRAGLAGIEQFF
v_call: TRBV6-5; j_call: TRBJ1-6; clone_size: -; d_call: TRBD1; cdr3_nt: TGTGCCAGCAGTTACTCAGGGGGCGTAAATTCACCCCTCCACTTT; cdr3_aa: CASSYSGGVNSPLHF
v_call: TRBV19; j_call: TRBJ1-5; clone_size: -; d_call: -; cdr3_nt: TGTGCCAGTAGTATGGGACACCTCAATCAGCCCCAGCATTTT; cdr3_aa: CASSMGHLNQPQHF
v_call: TRBV5-1; j_call: TRBJ1-2; clone_size: -; d_call: -; cdr3_nt: TGCGCCAGCAGCCCCGGGACTGTTTGGTTGTATGGCTACACCTTC; cdr3_aa: CASSPGTVWLYGYTF
v_call: TRBV7-6; j_call: TRBJ2-3; clone_size: -; d_call: -; cdr3_nt: TGTGCCAGCATCCAAAAGATCGGGGATACGCAGTATTTT; cdr3_aa: CASIQKIGDTQYF
v_call: TRBV9; j_call: TRBJ2-1; clone_size: -; d_call: TRBD2; cdr3_nt: TGTGCCAGCAGCGTAGATGCGGGGGGGAGGGATGAGCAGTTCTTC; cdr3_aa: CASSVDAGGRDEQFF
v_call: TRBV10-2; j_call: TRBJ1-5; clone_size: -; d_call: TRBD1; cdr3_nt: TGCGCCAGCAGTAGACAGGGAAGTGGTCAGCCCCAGCATTTT; cdr3_aa: CASSRQGSGQPQHF